Presented here are 26 T cell receptor beta chains from one specimen sequenced in a study of T cell changes during pregnancy in multiple sclerosis. Libraries were prepared by immunoSEQ multiplex PCR; TCRdb keeps only in-frame clonotypes and omits some of them. The sample holds roughly 40,000 clones, about 88% seen once. The sample in question was CD4+ T cells from peripheral blood mononuclear cells, obtained in the first trimester of pregnancy. The receptor set was obtained from a female donor with multiple sclerosis, enrolled in a pregnancy study.

The chain employs TRBV11-3 and TRBJ2-1; D is ambiguous. The ends were cut back, 5 bases at V and 7 bases at J, with 9 bases in the middle. The germline CDR1 and CDR2 sequences are SGHNT and YENEEA. The CDR3 is 12 amino acids. The CDR3 protein is CASSLFGNEQFF. CDR3 sequence (DNA): TGTGCCAGCAGCCTATTCGGGAATGAGCAGTTCTTC.

This clone was counted a single time. The V gene is TRBV19, the J gene TRBJ1-4, with D possibly being TRBD1 (5 bases). V was pared by 5 bases and J by 4 bases, with 11 bases between. Germline lookup yields CDR1 LNHDA and CDR2 SQIVND (reference sequence). The CDR3 has 14 residues. DNA of the CDR3: TGTGCCAGTAGTCATTCCGGGGGTAATGAAAAACTGTTTTTT. Amino acid sequence: CASSHSGGNEKLFF.

This clone was found a few times. The gene calls are TRBV5-8 and TRBJ1-5; 8 bases line up with TRBD1. The CDR3 is 16 residues long. The junction had 9 bases not matched to a gene; V was cut back by 5 bases and J by 2 bases. Per germline, CDR1 SGHTS and CDR2 YDEGEE. In nucleotides, the CDR3 is TGTGCCAGCAGTCCCGGACAGGGAGGTGGCAATCAGCCCCAGCATTTT. It translates to CASSPGQGGGNQPQHF.

This clone occurred a few times. V is TRBV6-1 and J is TRBJ1-2, with TRBD1 matching 7 bases. The germline V gene has CDR1 MNHNS and CDR2 SASEGT. This CDR3 is built from 13 residues. After removal of 9 bases from V and 5 bases from J, the junction contained 9 bases not matched to a gene. CDR3 DNA sequence: TGTGCCAGTATGGACAGGACGATATATGGCTACACCTTC. As protein: CASMDRTIYGYTF.

The rearrangement links TRBV18 to TRBJ2-2; TRBD1 might be the D (5 bases). V gave up 2 bases and J gave up 3 bases, with 10 bases separating them. The germline V gene has CDR1 KGHSH and CDR2 LQKENI. The CDR3 totals 15 residues. The CDR3 nucleotides read TGTGCCAGCTCACCATTCAGGGAAGACACCGGGGAGCTGTTTTTT. Amino acid sequence: CASSPFREDTGELFF.

This clone was recorded once. V and J are TRBV5-1 and TRBJ1-2; D is possibly TRBD1 (5 bases). Germline CDR1 reads SGHRS; CDR2 reads YFSETQ. Trimming took off 0 bases at V and 2 bases at J, with 5 bases between the two ends. CDR3 size: 13 residues. In nucleotides, the CDR3 is TGCGCCAGCAGCTTGGGACAGAACTATGGCTACACCTTC. Protein sequence: CASSLGQNYGYTF.

The chain uses TRBV7-2 and TRBJ1-2; TRBD1 might be the D (6 bases). Trimming removed 2 bases at V and 2 bases at J, with 15 bases between. Germline V CDR1 and CDR2: SGHTA, FQGNSA. The CDR3 totals 16 residues. CDR3 DNA sequence: TGTGCCAGCAGCTTATTCATAAGGGGGGGAAACTATGGCTACACCTTC. Residues: CASSLFIRGGNYGYTF.

V and J are TRBV14 and TRBJ1-2; TRBD1 aligns across 7 bases. The CDR3 runs to 16 residues. Germline V gene data show CDR1 as SGHDN and CDR2 as FVKESK. Trimming removed 3 bases from V and 7 bases from J; junction bases left unmatched: 14. The CDR3 nucleotides read TGTGCCAGCAGCCATAGGTTTGCGACAGGGCTGGGTGGCTACACCTTC. Translation gives CASSHRFATGLGGYTF.

The genes are TRBV10-3 and TRBJ2-1; D is undetermined. This CDR3 has 12 residues. Trimming removed 10 bases at V and 6 bases at J, with 13 bases between. Germline-derived CDR1 and CDR2 are ENHRY and SYGVKD. The CDR3 coding sequence is TGTGCCACCGCCTATGCTGGCAATGAGCAGTTCTTC. Protein sequence: CATAYAGNEQFF.

J is TRBJ1-4 and V is TRBV7-8, with TRBD1 matching 9 bases. The CDR3 consists of 14 residues. Germline loops: CDR1 SGHVS, CDR2 FQNEAQ. The J segment lost 6 bases and the V segment lost 5 bases, leaving 4 bases of the junction unmatched. CDR3 nucleotide sequence: TGTGCCAGCAGCCCCACAGGGGGCGATGAAAAACTGTTTTTT. Protein product: CASSPTGGDEKLFF.

The chain has TRBV7-8 and TRBJ2-5, with TRBD2 as a possible D gene (6 bases). This CDR3 comprises 14 residues. Germline V gives CDR1 SGHVS, CDR2 FQNEAQ. V was trimmed by 5 bases and J by 1 base, leaving 11 bases between them. The CDR3 protein is CASSMGLFQETQYF. The CDR3 DNA follows: TGTGCCAGCAGCATGGGACTCTTCCAAGAGACCCAGTACTTC.

CDR3 loop: CASSIFGHSGNTEAFF. DNA for the CDR3: TGTGCCAGTAGTATTTTTGGACATTCTGGGAACACTGAAGCTTTCTTT. The rearrangement links TRBV19 to TRBJ1-1; tentative D call: TRBD1 (5 bases). V gave up 3 bases and J gave up 1 base, with 15 bases separating them. CDR3 length: 16 residues. CDR1 is LNHDA, CDR2 SQIVND, per germline (reference sequence). The variable domain in full, completed from reference TRBV19 and TRBJ1-1, reads DGGITQSPKYLFRKEGQNVTLSCEQNLNHDAMYWYRQDPGQGLRLIYYSQIVNDFQKGDIAEGYSVSREKKESFPLTVTSAQKNPTAFYLCASSIFGHSGNTEAFFGQGTRLTVV.

The V call is TRBV29-1, the J call TRBJ1-2, with D unresolved. The CDR3 contains 15 residues. V lost 3 bases, J lost 4 bases, and 18 bases lay in between. CDR1 and CDR2 from the germline V gene are SQVTM and ANQGSEA. Written as DNA, the CDR3 is TGCAGCGTTGACCCAGGAGGGAAGGGTTCCTATGGCTACACCTTC. Encoded protein: CSVDPGGKGSYGYTF.

The V and J genes are TRBV9 and TRBJ2-1; 15 nucleotides align to TRBD2. V shed 3 bases, J shed 4 bases, and the junction held 2 bases outside the gene matches. The CDR3 has 16 residues. Germline-derived CDR1 and CDR2 are SGDLS and YYNGEE. The CDR3, as DNA: TGTGCCAGCAGCGCCGGACTAGCGGGGGGGTACAATGAGCAGTTCTTC. It translates to CASSAGLAGGYNEQFF.

In this sample, this clone turned up once. The V call is TRBV7-9, the J call TRBJ2-3, with D perhaps TRBD2 (5 bases). The CDR3 has 15 amino acids. Germline V gene sequence: CDR1 SEHNR, CDR2 FQNEAQ (reference sequence). Between the trimmed V and J ends, which lost 3 bases and 3 bases, there was a span of 13 bases. In DNA, the CDR3 is TGTGCCAGCAGCTTGGGCTCGCGAGGGACAGATACGCAGTATTTT. Encoded protein: CASSLGSRGTDTQYF.

The chain couples TRBV7-9 to TRBJ2-2; tentatively, D is TRBD2 (7 bases). The CDR3 covers 17 residues. Germline V CDR1 and CDR2: SEHNR, FQNEAQ (reference sequence). V was pared by 1 base and J by 6 bases, with 18 bases between. CDR3 sequence (DNA): TGTGCCAGCAGCTTAGTTTTCGGGGGGCAGACCGCCGGGGAGCTGTTTTTT. It codes for CASSLVFGGQTAGELFF. The entire variable domain, with the rest obtained from reference TRBV7-9 and TRBJ2-2, is as follows: DTGVSQNPRHKITKRGQNVTFRCDPISEHNRLYWYRQTLGQGPEFLTYFQNEAQLEKSRLLSDRFSAERPKGSFSTLEIQRTEQGDSAMYLCASSLVFGGQTAGELFFGEGSRLTVL.

This chain links TRBV7-9 with TRBJ2-7; TRBD2 agrees at 12 bases. The CDR3 has 17 amino acids. Germline loops: CDR1 SEHNR, CDR2 FQNEAQ (reference sequence). V lost 1 base to trimming and J lost 2 bases; unmatched junction nucleotides: 6. CDR3 DNA: TGTGCCAGCAGCTTAGGGACTAGCGGGGACTTTACCTACGAGCAGTACTTC. Its protein product is CASSLGTSGDFTYEQYF.

This sequence joins TRBV11-1 and TRBJ1-6; D gene ambiguous. This CDR3 has 16 amino acids. Trimming took 1 base from V and 0 from J, leaving 7 bases between them. The germline gives CDR1 SGHAT, CDR2 FQDESV (reference sequence). The CDR3 DNA is TGTGCCAGCAGCTTAGACGCGAGCTCCTATAATTCACCCCTCCACTTT. This encodes CASSLDASSYNSPLHF.

This clone came up once. This chain links TRBV7-9 with TRBJ2-1; possible D gene TRBD2, 5 bases. V was cut by 5 bases and J by 7 bases, with 9 bases left in between. The CDR3 spans 12 residues. CDR1 SEHNR and CDR2 FQNEAQ come from the germline V gene (reference sequence). The CDR3: CASSPRVNEQFF. The DNA of the CDR3 is TGTGCCAGCAGCCCGAGGGTAAATGAGCAGTTCTTC.

The chain is built from TRBV7-2 and TRBJ2-7; D unresolved. CDR3 length: 15 residues. Trimming shortened V by 1 base and J by 4 bases, and 14 bases separated the two germline ends. Germline CDR1 and CDR2: SGHTA and FQGNSA. In DNA form, the CDR3 reads TGTGCCAGCAGCTTAGTTCCGGTTTTCACTTACGAGCAGTACTTC. Its translation: CASSLVPVFTYEQYF. The full variable domain, in which reference TRBV7-2 and TRBJ2-7 provide the parts outside the CDR3, is GAGVSQSPSNKVTEKGKDVELRCDPISGHTALYWYRQSLGQGLEFLIYFQGNSAPDKSGLPSDRFSAERTGGSVSTLTIQRTQQEDSAVYLCASSLVPVFTYEQYFGPGTRLTVT.

Note on this clone: Other DNA sequences in this sample translate to the same CDR3. The chain employs TRBV6-4 and TRBJ1-1; D might be TRBD1 (5 bases). This CDR3 region has 13 residues. CDR1 MRHNA and CDR2 SNTAGT come from the germline V gene. V lost 4 bases and J lost 1, with 7 bases in between. CDR3 residues: CASSAGGNTEAFF. The CDR3 nucleotides are TGTGCCAGCAGTGCGGGGGGGAACACTGAAGCTTTCTTT.

The J gene is TRBJ2-7, the V gene TRBV18; D may be TRBD2 (7 bases). Trimming stripped 1 base from V and 2 bases from J, with 12 bases between. Looked up from germline, CDR1 is KGHSH and CDR2 is LQKENI. This CDR3 spans 15 amino acids. For the CDR3, the DNA is TGTGCCAGCTCACCACGGGAGGGACAAACCTACGAGCAGTACTTC. Translation: CASSPREGQTYEQYF.

The CDR3 DNA sequence: TGTGCCAGCAGTTACGAGTTCCGAAGCTCCTACGAGCAGTACTTC. Translating it yields CASSYEFRSSYEQYF. The chain links TRBV6-5 to TRBJ2-7; no definite D call. The CDR3 is 15 amino acids. The V gene's germline CDR1 is MNHEY and CDR2 SVGAGI. V gave up 2 bases and J gave up 0 bases, with 11 bases separating them.

The chain joins TRBV7-3 to TRBJ2-7; TRBD1 matches at 10 bases. In germline, CDR1 is SGHTA, CDR2 FQGTGA. The ends lost 5 bases at V and 3 bases at J; junction bases unmatched: 10. The CDR3 sequence is 16 residues long. The CDR3 DNA reads TGTGCCAGCAGCCGGCCCGGGACAGGGGAAATCTACGAGCAGTACTTC. Amino acids: CASSRPGTGEIYEQYF.

The V gene is TRBV28, the J gene TRBJ2-1; 8 bases are shared with TRBD1. V lost 6 bases to trimming and J lost 5 bases; unmatched junction nucleotides: 6. The length of the CDR3 is 14 residues. Germline CDR1 is MDHEN and CDR2 is SYDVKM. The CDR3 is CASRSGGLNNEQFF. The DNA for the CDR3 is TGTGCCAGCAGGTCAGGGGGCCTTAACAATGAGCAGTTCTTC.

CDR3 in amino acids: CASSPRADSLYNSPLHF. DNA for the CDR3: TGTGCCAGTAGTCCCCGCGCCGACAGTCTCTATAATTCACCCCTCCACTTT. J is TRBJ1-6 and V is TRBV19; maybe TRBD1 (5 bases). This CDR3 is built from 17 residues. Between the trimmed V and J ends, which lost 5 bases and 3 bases, there was a span of 17 bases. Germline V lookup: CDR1 LNHDA, CDR2 SQIVND (reference sequence). The full variable domain, completed using reference TRBV19 and TRBJ1-6, is DGGITQSPKYLFRKEGQNVTLSCEQNLNHDAMYWYRQDPGQGLRLIYYSQIVNDFQKGDIAEGYSVSREKKESFPLTVTSAQKNPTAFYLCASSPRADSLYNSPLHFGNGTRLTVT.